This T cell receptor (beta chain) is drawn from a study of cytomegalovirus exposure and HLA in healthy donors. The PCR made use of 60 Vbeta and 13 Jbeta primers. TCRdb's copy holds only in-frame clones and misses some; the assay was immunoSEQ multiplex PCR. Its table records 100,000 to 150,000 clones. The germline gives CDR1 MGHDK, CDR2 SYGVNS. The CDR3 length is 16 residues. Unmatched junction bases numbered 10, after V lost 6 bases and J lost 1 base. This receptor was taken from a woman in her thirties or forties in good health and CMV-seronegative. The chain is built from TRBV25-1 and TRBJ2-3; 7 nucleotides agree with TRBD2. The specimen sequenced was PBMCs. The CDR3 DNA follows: TGTGCCAGCAGCGGGGCCCGGGGGGTTGGCACAGATACGCAGTATTTT. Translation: CASSGARGVGTDTQYF.